This entry lists 16 T cell receptor beta chains sequenced from one sample in a study of PD-L1 blockade in urothelial cancer. Profiling relied on immunoSEQ multiplex PCR, and the TCRdb table lists in-frame clones only, not all of them. Here the sample spans more than 95,000 clones, approximately 90% being singletons. Time point: peripheral blood 6 weeks after treatment start. This specimen consisted of PBMCs, obtained around atezolizumab (anti-PD-L1) treatment. The receptors derive from a man aged 55-75 years with urothelial cancer.

The rearrangement uses TRBV4-2 and TRBJ2-3; 16 bases match TRBD2. The CDR3 runs 18 residues. Trimming removed 3 bases from V and 4 bases from J; junction bases left unmatched: 7. CDR1 is LGHNA, CDR2 YNFKEQ, per germline. Here the CDR3 reads CASSQGLAGGALADTQYF. In nucleotides, the CDR3 is TGTGCCAGCAGCCAGGGACTAGCGGGGGGGGCATTGGCAGATACGCAGTATTTT.

The chain uses TRBV10-3 and TRBJ2-1, with TRBD1 matching 11 bases. V lost 6 bases to trimming and J lost 4 bases; unmatched junction nucleotides: 8. Germline-derived CDR1 and CDR2 are ENHRY and SYGVKD. This CDR3 has 16 amino acids. CDR3 DNA: TGTGCCATCAGCCCCGGGACAGGGGGGGGTTACAATGAGCAGTTCTTC. Translating gives CAISPGTGGGYNEQFF.

This clone occurred once. V is TRBV5-1 and J is TRBJ2-1, with D possibly matching TRBD2 (6 bases). CDR3 length equals 16 residues. Germline CDR1 and CDR2: SGHRS and YFSETQ. Trimming took 0 bases from V and 0 from J, leaving 10 bases between them. CDR3 protein: CASSLAVSGSYNEQFF. CDR3 nucleotide sequence: TGCGCCAGCAGCTTGGCCGTTAGCGGCTCCTACAATGAGCAGTTCTTC.

The V gene is TRBV7-3, the J gene TRBJ2-2, with 8 bases matching TRBD1. CDR3 size: 13 residues. Germline values: CDR1 SGHTA, CDR2 FQGTGA. Germline trimming cut 6 bases from V and 8 bases from J; bases unmatched to any gene: 5. The CDR3 protein is CASSTDRGGELFF. CDR3 nucleotides: TGTGCCAGCAGTACCGACAGGGGAGGGGAGCTGTTTTTT.

The chain links TRBV5-1 to TRBJ2-7, with 7 bases aligning to TRBD1. Germline CDR1 SGHRS, CDR2 YFSETQ. V trimming: 0 bases; J trimming: 0 bases; junction bases outside the gene matches: 12. The CDR3 totals 18 residues. CDR3: CASSLGLLPGQNSYEQYF. The CDR3 region has the DNA TGCGCCAGCAGCTTGGGCCTTCTTCCGGGACAGAACTCCTACGAGCAGTACTTC.

The chain joins TRBV28 to TRBJ2-7, with D tentatively TRBD2 (5 bases). Germline CDR1 reads MDHEN; CDR2 reads SYDVKM. The V end lost 8 bases, the J end lost 6 bases, and 17 bases lay between the germline ends. The CDR3 covers 13 residues. CDR3: CASRGSIRFEQYF. The CDR3 coding sequence is TGTGCCAGCCGGGGTAGTATACGTTTCGAGCAGTACTTC. The whole variable domain, filled in from reference TRBV28 and TRBJ2-7, reads DVKVTQSSRYLVKRTGEKVFLECVQDMDHENMFWYRQDPGLGLRLIYFSYDVKMKEKGDIPEGYSVSREKKERFSLILESASTNQTSMYLCASRGSIRFEQYFGPGTRLTVT.

This chain uses TRBV7-9 with TRBJ2-1; no firm D call. This CDR3 region has 13 residues. The V gene lost 0 bases and the J gene lost 8 bases, with 8 bases spanning the gap. Germline V CDR1 and CDR2: SEHNR, FQNEAQ (reference sequence). The CDR3 DNA reads TGTGCCAGCAGCTTAGCGCAAGGAGATGAGCAGTTCTTC. It yields the protein CASSLAQGDEQFF.

The J gene is TRBJ2-1, the V gene TRBV7-2; 12 bases are a match to TRBD2. V was pared by 1 base and J by 8 bases, with 6 bases of the junction left unmatched. The CDR3 sequence is 16 residues long. Germline CDR1 is SGHTA and CDR2 is FQGNSA. CDR3 nucleotide sequence: TGTGCCAGCAGCTTAGGGAGGGGACTAGCGGGCCATGAGCAGTTCTTC. Residues: CASSLGRGLAGHEQFF.

This clone turned up a few times. The chain couples TRBV6-5 to TRBJ2-7; 7 bases align to TRBD2. Germline CDR1 MNHEY, CDR2 SVGAGI. V trimming: 7 bases; J trimming: 6 bases; junction bases outside the gene matches: 15. CDR3 length equals 15 residues. CDR3 loop: CASNGEAGAASEQYF. The CDR3 DNA reads as TGTGCCAGCAACGGGGAGGCGGGAGCGGCCAGCGAGCAGTACTTC.

CDR3 loop: CASSPQLLGVTEAFF. CDR3 in DNA: TGTGCCAGCTCACCGCAACTTCTAGGGGTTACTGAAGCTTTCTTT. The rearrangement uses TRBV27 and TRBJ1-1; D is perhaps TRBD1 (5 bases). This CDR3 is built from 15 residues. Germline CDR1 reads MNHEY; CDR2 reads SMNVEV (reference sequence). Trimming removed 8 bases at V and 5 bases at J, with 21 bases between.

The V call is TRBV28, the J call TRBJ1-5; weak D call: TRBD1 (6 bases). Per germline, CDR1 MDHEN and CDR2 SYDVKM. V shed 5 bases and J shed 9 bases, with 17 bases lying between them. The CDR3 runs 14 residues. The CDR3 is CASSRSTGSGPQHF. The DNA of the CDR3 is TGTGCCAGCAGTCGCTCGACAGGTTCTGGGCCCCAGCATTTT.

The CDR3 nucleotides are TGTGCCAGCAGCCAAGCCGGAGGAGGTGACACTGAAGCTTTCTTT. This translates into CASSQAGGGDTEAFF. This chain joins TRBV4-2 and TRBJ1-1; D is undetermined. The germline CDR1 and CDR2 sequences are LGHNA and YNFKEQ. V was shortened by 1 base and J by 3 bases, with 12 bases between the two germline ends. CDR3 length: 15 residues.

CDR3 nucleotide sequence: TGCGCCAGCAGCCCACTCGGACTTTTCCCCGAGGAGCAGTTCTTC. The encoded protein is CASSPLGLFPEEQFF. The chain carries TRBV5-1 and TRBJ2-1; maybe TRBD2 (5 bases). Germline CDR1 and CDR2: SGHRS and YFSETQ. The CDR3 totals 15 residues. V lost 4 bases, J lost 10 bases, and 21 bases lay in between.

This clone was seen a few times. CDR3 sequence reads: CASSRQGAIEAFF. CDR3 in DNA: TGTGCCAGCAGCAGACAGGGGGCAATTGAAGCTTTCTTT. The V gene is TRBV28, the J gene TRBJ1-1, with 10 bases fitting TRBD1. The CDR3 runs to 13 residues. Germline loops: CDR1 MDHEN, CDR2 SYDVKM. The ends lost 6 bases at V and 7 bases at J; junction bases unmatched: 5.

This chain links TRBV11-3 with TRBJ1-1; D possibly corresponds to TRBD1 (5 bases). CDR1 is SGHNT, CDR2 YENEEA, per germline. V lost 2 bases and J 6 bases, leaving 13 bases between the germline ends. The CDR3 length is 14 residues. The DNA for the CDR3 is TGTGCCAGCAGCTTATCTGGGGGGACCGCTGAAGCTTTCTTT. Amino acid sequence: CASSLSGGTAEAFF.

The CDR3 nucleotides read TGTGCCAGCAGCTCGCGCCCTCCGGGACAGCACACAGATACGCAGTATTTT. Its protein is CASSSRPPGQHTDTQYF. This chain uses TRBV7-2 with TRBJ2-3; 7 positions agree with TRBD1. CDR3 length equals 17 residues. V was pared by 4 bases and J by 2 bases, with 12 bases of the junction left unmatched. Germline V CDR1 and CDR2: SGHTA, FQGNSA.